The T cell receptor beta chain under discussion was sequenced for a study of neurological immune-mediated disorders. This clonotype was detected ten times or more. From 15-18 subjects, every sequencing run obtained over 200 million TCR-beta sequences. One entry per CDR3 protein results from TCRdb running MiXCR on the 5' RACE reads. The table shows around 71,000 distinct CDR3 sequences, with approximately 15% occurring only once. Regarding time point: longitudinal time-point 1 (baseline). This CDR3 is built from 13 residues. The J segment lost 4 bases and the V segment lost 3 bases, leaving 5 bases of the junction unmatched. Germline V gives CDR1 DFQATT, CDR2 SNEGSKA (reference sequence).

The clonotype was recovered from a female donor with HTLV-1-associated myelopathy (HAM/TSP). Material for sequencing was PBMCs. The chain has TRBV20-1 and TRBJ1-2, with TRBD1 identical over 7 bases. Written as DNA, the CDR3 is TGCAGTGCTAGGGTTCAGGGGGGCTATGGCTACACCTTC. Encoded protein: CSARVQGGYGYTF.